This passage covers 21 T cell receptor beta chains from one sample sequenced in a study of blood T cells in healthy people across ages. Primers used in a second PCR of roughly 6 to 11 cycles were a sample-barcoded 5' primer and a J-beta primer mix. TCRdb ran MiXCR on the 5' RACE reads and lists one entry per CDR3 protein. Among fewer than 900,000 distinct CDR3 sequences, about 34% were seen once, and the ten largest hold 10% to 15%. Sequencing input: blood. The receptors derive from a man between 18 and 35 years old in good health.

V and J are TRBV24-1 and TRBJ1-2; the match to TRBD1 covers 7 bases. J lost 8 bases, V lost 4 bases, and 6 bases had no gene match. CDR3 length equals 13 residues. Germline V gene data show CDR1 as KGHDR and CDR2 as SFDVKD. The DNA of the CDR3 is TGTGCCACCAGTGACACGGGACAGTTAGGCTACACCTTC. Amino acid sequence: CATSDTGQLGYTF.

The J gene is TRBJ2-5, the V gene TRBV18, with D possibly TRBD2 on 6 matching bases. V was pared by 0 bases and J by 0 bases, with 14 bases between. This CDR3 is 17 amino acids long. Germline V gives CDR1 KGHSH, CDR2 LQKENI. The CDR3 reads CASSPPLADWYQETQYF. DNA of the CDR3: TGTGCCAGCTCACCACCGTTAGCGGACTGGTACCAAGAGACCCAGTACTTC.

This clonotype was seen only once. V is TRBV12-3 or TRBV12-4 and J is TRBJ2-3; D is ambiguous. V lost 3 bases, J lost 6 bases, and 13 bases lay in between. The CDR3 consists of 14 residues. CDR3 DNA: TGTGCCAGCAGTTTCGTCTCGCAGGAGGATACGCAGTATTTT. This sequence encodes CASSFVSQEDTQYF.

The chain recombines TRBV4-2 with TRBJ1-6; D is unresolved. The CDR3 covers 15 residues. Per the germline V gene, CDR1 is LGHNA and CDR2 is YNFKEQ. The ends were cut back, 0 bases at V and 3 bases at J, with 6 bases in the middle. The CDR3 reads CASSQEDYYNSPLHF. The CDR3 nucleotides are TGTGCCAGCAGCCAAGAGGATTACTATAATTCACCCCTCCACTTT.

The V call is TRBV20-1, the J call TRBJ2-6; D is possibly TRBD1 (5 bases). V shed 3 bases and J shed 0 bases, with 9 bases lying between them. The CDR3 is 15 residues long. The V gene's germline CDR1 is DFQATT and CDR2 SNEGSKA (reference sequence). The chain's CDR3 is CSARAGSSGANVLTF. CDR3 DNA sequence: TGCAGTGCTAGGGCAGGGTCCTCTGGGGCCAACGTCCTGACTTTC.

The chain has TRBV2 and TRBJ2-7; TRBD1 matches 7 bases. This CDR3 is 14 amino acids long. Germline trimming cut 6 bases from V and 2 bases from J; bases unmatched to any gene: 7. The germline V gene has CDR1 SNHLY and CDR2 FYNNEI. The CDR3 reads CASRTYRGPYEQYF. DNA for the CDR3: TGTGCCAGCAGGACTTACAGGGGACCCTACGAGCAGTACTTC.

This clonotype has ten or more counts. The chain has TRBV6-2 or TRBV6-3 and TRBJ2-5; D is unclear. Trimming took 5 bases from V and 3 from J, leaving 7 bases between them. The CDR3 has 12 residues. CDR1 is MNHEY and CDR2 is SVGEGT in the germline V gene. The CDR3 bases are TGTGCCAGCAGTCCGACTGAAGAGACCCAGTACTTC. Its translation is CASSPTEETQYF.

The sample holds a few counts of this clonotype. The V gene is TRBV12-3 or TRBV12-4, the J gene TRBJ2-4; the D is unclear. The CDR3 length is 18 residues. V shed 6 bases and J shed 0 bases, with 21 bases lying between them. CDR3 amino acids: CASSSYTALGEAKNIQYF. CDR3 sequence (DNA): TGTGCCAGCAGCTCTTATACCGCCCTTGGGGAAGCCAAAAACATTCAGTACTTC.

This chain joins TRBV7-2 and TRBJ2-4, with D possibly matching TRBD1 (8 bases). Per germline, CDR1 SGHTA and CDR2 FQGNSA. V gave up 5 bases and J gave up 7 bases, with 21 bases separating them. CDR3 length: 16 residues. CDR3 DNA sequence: TGTGCCAGCAGCCCGAAAAGCAAACAGGGGGGGAACATTCAGTACTTC. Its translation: CASSPKSKQGGNIQYF.

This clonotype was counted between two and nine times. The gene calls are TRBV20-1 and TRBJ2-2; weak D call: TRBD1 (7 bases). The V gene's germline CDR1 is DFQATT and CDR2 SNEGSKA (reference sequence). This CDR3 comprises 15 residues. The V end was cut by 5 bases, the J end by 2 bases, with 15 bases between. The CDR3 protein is CSAHDRDLNTGELFF. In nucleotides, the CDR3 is TGCAGTGCTCATGACAGGGACTTAAACACCGGGGAGCTGTTTTTT.

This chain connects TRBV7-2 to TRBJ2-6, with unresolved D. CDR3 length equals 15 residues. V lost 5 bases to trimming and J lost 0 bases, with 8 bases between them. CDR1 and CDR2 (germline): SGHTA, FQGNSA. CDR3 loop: CASSIQPSGANVLTF. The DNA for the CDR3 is TGTGCCAGCAGCATTCAGCCCTCTGGGGCCAACGTCCTGACTTTC. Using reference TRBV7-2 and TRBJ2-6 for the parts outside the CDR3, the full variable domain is GAGVSQSPSNKVTEKGKDVELRCDPISGHTALYWYRQSLGQGLEFLIYFQGNSAPDKSGLPSDRFSAERTGGSVSTLTIQRTQQEDSAVYLCASSIQPSGANVLTFGAGSRLTVL.

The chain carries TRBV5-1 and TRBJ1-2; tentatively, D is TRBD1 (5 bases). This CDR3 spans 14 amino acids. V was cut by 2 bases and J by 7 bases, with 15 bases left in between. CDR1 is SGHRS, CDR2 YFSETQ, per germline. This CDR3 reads CASSLRDWGFGYTF. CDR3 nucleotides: TGCGCCAGCAGCTTACGGGACTGGGGATTTGGCTACACCTTC.

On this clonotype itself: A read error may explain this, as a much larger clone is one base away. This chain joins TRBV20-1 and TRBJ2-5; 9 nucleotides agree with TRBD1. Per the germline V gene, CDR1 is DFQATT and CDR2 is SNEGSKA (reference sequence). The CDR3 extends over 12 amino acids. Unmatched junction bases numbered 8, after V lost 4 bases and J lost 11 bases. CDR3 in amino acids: CSATGTGNEQYF. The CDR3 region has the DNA TGCAGTGCTACGGGGACAGGGAATGAGCAGTACTTC.

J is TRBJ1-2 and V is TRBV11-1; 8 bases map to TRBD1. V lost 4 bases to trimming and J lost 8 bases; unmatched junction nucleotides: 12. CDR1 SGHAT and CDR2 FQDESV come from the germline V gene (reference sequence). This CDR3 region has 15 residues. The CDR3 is CASSSLGQGYGGYTF. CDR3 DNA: TGTGCCAGCAGCTCCCTTGGACAGGGATATGGCGGCTACACCTTC. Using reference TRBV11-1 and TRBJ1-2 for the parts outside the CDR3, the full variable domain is EAEVAQSPRYKITEKSQAVAFWCDPISGHATLYWYRQILGQGPELLVQFQDESVVDDSQLPKDRFSAERLKGVDSTLKIQPAELGDSAMYLCASSSLGQGYGGYTFGSGTRLTVV.

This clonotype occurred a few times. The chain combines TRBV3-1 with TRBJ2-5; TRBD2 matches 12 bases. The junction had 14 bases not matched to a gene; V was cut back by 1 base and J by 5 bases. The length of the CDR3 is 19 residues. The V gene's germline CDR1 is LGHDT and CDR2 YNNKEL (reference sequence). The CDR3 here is CASSQGAPGLAGVRETQYF. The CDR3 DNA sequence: TGTGCCAGCAGCCAAGGCGCCCCGGGACTAGCGGGCGTCAGGGAGACCCAGTACTTC.

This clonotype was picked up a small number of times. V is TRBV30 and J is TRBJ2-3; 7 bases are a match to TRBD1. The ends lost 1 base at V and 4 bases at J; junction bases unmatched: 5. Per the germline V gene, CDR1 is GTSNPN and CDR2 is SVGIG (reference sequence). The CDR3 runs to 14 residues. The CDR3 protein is CAWSADRGPDTQYF. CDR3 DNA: TGTGCCTGGAGTGCGGATAGGGGGCCAGATACGCAGTATTTT.

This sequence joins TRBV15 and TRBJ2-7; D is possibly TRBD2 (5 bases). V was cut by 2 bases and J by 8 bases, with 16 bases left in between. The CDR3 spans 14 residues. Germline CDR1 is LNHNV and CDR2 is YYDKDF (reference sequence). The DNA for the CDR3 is TGTGCCACCAGCAGATTCCGGGAACTTCAAAAGCAGTACTTC. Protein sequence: CATSRFRELQKQYF.

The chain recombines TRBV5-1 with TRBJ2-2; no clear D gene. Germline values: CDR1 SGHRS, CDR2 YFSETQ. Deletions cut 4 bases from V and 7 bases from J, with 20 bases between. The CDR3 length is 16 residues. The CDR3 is CASSQEGPFPNGELFF. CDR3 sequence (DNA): TGCGCCAGCAGCCAGGAAGGTCCTTTTCCGAACGGGGAGCTGTTTTTT.

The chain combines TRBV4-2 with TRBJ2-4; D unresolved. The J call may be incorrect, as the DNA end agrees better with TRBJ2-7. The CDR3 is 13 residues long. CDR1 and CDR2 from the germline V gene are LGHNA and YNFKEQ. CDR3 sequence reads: CASSQEGMSEQYF. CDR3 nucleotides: TGTGCCAGCAGCCAAGAAGGCATGAGCGAGCAGTACTTC.

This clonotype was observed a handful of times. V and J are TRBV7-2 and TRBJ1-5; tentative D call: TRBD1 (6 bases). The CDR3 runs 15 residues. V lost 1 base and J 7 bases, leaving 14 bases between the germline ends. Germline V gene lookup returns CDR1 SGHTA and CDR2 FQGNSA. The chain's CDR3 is CASSLDGGGIQPQHF. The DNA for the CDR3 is TGTGCCAGCAGCTTAGATGGGGGCGGGATCCAGCCCCAGCATTTT.

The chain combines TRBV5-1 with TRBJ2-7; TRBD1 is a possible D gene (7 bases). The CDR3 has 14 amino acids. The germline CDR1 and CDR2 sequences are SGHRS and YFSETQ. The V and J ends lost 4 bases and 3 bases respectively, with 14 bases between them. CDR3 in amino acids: CASSAGQPYYEQYF. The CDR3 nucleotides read TGCGCCAGCAGCGCGGGACAGCCCTACTACGAGCAGTACTTC.